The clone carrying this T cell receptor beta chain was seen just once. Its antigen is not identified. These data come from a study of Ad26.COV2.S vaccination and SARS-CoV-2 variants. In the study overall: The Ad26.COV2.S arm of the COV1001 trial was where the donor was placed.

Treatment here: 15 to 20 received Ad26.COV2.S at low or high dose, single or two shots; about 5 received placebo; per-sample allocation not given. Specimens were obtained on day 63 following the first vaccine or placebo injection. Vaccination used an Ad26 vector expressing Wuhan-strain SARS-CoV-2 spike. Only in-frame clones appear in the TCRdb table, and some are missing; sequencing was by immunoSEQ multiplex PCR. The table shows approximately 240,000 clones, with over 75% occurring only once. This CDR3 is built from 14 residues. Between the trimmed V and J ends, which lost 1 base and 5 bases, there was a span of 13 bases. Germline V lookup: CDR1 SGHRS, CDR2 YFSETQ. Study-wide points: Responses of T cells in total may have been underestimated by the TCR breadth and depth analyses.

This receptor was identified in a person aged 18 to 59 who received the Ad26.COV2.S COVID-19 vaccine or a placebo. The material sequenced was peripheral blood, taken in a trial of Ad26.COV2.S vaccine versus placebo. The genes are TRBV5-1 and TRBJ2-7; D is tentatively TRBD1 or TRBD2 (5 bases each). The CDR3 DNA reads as TGCGCCAGCAGCTTGAGAGGGGAAAAGAACGAGCAGTACTTC. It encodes CASSLRGEKNEQYF.